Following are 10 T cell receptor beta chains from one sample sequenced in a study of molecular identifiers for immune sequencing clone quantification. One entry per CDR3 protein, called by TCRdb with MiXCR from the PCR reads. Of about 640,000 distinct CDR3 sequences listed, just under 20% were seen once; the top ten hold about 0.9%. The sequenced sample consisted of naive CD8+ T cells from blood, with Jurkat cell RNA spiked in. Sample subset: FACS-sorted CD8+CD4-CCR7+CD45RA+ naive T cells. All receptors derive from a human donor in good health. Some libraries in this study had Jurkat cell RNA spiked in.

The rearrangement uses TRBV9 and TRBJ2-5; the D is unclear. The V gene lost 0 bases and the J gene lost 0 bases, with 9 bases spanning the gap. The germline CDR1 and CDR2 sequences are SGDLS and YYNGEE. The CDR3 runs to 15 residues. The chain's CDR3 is CASSVGGLDQETQYF. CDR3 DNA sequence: TGTGCCAGCAGCGTAGGAGGATTGGACCAAGAGACCCAGTACTTC.

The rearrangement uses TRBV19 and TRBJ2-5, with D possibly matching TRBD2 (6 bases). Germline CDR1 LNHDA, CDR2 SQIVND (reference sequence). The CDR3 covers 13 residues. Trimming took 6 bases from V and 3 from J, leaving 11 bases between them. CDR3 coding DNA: TGTGCCAGTAGCACCGGGGGAGAAGAGACCCAGTACTTC. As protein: CASSTGGEETQYF. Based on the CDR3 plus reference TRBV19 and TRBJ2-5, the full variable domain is DGGITQSPKYLFRKEGQNVTLSCEQNLNHDAMYWYRQDPGQGLRLIYYSQIVNDFQKGDIAEGYSVSREKKESFPLTVTSAQKNPTAFYLCASSTGGEETQYFGPGTRLLVL.

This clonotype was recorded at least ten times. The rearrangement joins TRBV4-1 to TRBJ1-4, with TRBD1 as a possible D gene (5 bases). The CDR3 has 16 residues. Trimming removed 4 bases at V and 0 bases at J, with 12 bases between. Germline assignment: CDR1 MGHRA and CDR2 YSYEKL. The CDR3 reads CASSRTTGATNEKLFF. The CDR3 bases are TGCGCCAGCAGCCGAACAACGGGGGCAACTAATGAAAAACTGTTTTTT.

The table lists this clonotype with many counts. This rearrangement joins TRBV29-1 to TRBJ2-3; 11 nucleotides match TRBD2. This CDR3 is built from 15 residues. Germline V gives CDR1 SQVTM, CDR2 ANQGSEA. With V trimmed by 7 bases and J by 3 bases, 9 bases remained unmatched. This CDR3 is CSAYSGREGTDTQYF. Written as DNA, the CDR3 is TGCAGCGCCTATAGCGGGAGGGAGGGGACAGATACGCAGTATTTT.

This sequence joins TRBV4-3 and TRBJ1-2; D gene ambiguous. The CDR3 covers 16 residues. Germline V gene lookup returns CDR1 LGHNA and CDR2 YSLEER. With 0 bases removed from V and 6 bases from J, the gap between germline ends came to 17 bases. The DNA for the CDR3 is TGCGCCAGCAGCCAAGATAGTATCCCGACTGCGAATGGCTACACCTTC. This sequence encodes CASSQDSIPTANGYTF.

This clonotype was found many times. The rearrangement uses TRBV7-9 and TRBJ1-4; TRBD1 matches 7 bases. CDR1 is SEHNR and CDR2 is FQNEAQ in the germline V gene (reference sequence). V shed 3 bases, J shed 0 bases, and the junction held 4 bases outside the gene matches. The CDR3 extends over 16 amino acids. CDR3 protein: CASSFRQGTTNEKLFF. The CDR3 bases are TGTGCCAGCAGCTTCCGACAGGGAACAACTAATGAAAAACTGTTTTTT.

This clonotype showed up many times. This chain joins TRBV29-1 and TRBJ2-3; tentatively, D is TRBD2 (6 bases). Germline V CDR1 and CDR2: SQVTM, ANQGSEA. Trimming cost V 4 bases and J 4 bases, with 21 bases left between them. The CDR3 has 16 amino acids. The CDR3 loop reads CSVGAGRLGSADTQYF. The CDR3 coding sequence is TGCAGCGTTGGCGCGGGGCGGCTAGGCAGCGCAGATACGCAGTATTTT.

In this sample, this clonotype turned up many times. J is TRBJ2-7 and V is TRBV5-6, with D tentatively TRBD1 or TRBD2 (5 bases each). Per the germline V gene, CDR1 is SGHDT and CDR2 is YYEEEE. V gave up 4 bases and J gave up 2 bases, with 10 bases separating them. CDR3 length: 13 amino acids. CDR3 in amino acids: CASSPLGAYEQYF. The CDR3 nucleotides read TGTGCCAGCAGCCCCTTGGGGGCCTACGAGCAGTACTTC.

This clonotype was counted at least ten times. CDR3 residues: CSARETGLQYNEQFF. The CDR3 nucleotides are TGCAGTGCTAGAGAGACAGGGCTCCAATACAATGAGCAGTTCTTC. The J gene is TRBJ2-1, the V gene TRBV20-1, with 7 bases that match TRBD1. This CDR3 is 15 amino acids long. Trimming cost V 0 bases and J 4 bases; bases outside gene matches: 6. Looked up from germline, CDR1 is DFQATT and CDR2 is SNEGSKA (reference sequence).

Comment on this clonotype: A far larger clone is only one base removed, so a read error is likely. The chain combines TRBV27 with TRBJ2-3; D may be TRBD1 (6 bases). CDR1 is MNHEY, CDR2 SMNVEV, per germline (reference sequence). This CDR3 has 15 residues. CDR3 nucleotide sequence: TGTGTCAGCAGTTTAGGGGGTTCTAGCACAGATACGCAGTATTTT. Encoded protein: CVSSLGGSSTDTQYF.